This T cell receptor (beta chain) is from a study of cytomegalovirus exposure and HLA in healthy donors. This clone appeared once. Its antigen is currently unknown. TCRdb's table, derived via immunoSEQ multiplex PCR, lists solely in-frame clones and lacks some. The sample lists a few hundred thousand clones; approximately 86% were seen once. Study findings and constraints: A list of 150 or so TCR beta chains associated with cytomegalovirus was given. In the roughly 120 validation repertoires, a later analysis found that first-cohort TCR clusters tended to co-occur.

Sequencing was performed on PBMCs. This TCR came from a woman between 18 and 29 years old in good health and CMV-seronegative.

This chain's CDR3 is CASTGLAEYEQFF. The CDR3 DNA sequence: TGTGCCAGCACCGGACTAGCGGAGTATGAGCAGTTCTTC. V is TRBV7-9 and J is TRBJ2-1; 10 nucleotides agree with TRBD2. This CDR3 comprises 13 residues. Trimming took 7 bases from V and 8 from J; bases not matched to a gene: 5. Looked up from germline, CDR1 is SEHNR and CDR2 is FQNEAQ (reference sequence). The full variable domain, in which reference TRBV7-9 and TRBJ2-1 provide the parts outside the CDR3, is DTGVSQNPRHKITKRGQNVTFRCDPISEHNRLYWYRQTLGQGPEFLTYFQNEAQLEKSRLLSDRFSAERPKGSFSTLEIQRTEQGDSAMYLCASTGLAEYEQFFGPGTRLTVL.